This T cell receptor beta chain emerged from a study of OX40 agonist ivuxolimab in advanced cancers. With 2 bases removed from V and 0 bases from J, the gap between germline ends came to 4 bases. The CDR3 spans 13 residues. CDR1 is LGHNA and CDR2 is YNFKEQ in the germline V gene. Generated by immunoSEQ multiplex PCR, the TCRdb table keeps only in-frame clones and is missing some. The sample yields 28,000 or so clones, about 80% seen once. Sample: CD4+ or CD8+ T cells sorted from blood, taken in a trial of the OX40 agonist ivuxolimab. This chain uses TRBV4-2 with TRBJ1-1; D gene unclear. The receptor was derived from an adult with an advanced solid tumor such as melanoma, head and neck, liver or kidney cancer. The CDR3 sequence: CASSQRMNTEAFF. DNA of the CDR3: TGTGCCAGCAGCCAACGGATGAACACTGAAGCTTTCTTT.